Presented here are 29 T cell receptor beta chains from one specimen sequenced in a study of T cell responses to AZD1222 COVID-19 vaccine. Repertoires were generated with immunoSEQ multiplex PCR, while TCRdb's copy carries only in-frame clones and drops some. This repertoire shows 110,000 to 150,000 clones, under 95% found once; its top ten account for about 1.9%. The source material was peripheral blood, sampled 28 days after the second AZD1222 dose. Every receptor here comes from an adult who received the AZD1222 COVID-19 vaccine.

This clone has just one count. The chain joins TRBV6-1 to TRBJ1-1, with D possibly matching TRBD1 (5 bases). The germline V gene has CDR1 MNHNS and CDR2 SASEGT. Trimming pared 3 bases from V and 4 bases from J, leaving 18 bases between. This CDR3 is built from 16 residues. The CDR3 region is CASSDGWGRVGTEAFF. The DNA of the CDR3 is TGTGCCAGCAGTGACGGTTGGGGCAGGGTGGGCACTGAAGCTTTCTTT.

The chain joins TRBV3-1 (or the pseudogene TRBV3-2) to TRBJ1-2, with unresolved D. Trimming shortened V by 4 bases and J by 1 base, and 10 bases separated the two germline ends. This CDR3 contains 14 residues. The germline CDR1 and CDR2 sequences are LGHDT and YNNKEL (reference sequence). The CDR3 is CASSLTDINYGYTF. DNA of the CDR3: TGTGCCAGCAGCCTTACAGACATTAACTATGGCTACACCTTC.

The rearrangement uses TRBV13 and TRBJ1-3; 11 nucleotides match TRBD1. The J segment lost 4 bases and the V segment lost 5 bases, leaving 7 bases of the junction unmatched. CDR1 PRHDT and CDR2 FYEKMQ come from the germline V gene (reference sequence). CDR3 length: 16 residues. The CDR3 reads CASSPVDRGQGNTIYF. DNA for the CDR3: TGTGCCAGCAGCCCGGTGGACAGGGGGCAAGGAAACACCATATATTTT.

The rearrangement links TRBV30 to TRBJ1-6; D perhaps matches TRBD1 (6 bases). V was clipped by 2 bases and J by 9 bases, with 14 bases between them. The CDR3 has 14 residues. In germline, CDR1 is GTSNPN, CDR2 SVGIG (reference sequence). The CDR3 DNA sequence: TGTGCCTGGAGTCCCGGGACAATAGGTTCACCCCTCCACTTT. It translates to CAWSPGTIGSPLHF.

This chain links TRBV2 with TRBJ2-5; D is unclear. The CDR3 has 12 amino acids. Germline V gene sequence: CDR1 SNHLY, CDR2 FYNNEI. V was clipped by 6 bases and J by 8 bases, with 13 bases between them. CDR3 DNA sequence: TGTGCCAGCAGGAGGCAGGTCGGCACCCAGTACTTC. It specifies CASRRQVGTQYF.

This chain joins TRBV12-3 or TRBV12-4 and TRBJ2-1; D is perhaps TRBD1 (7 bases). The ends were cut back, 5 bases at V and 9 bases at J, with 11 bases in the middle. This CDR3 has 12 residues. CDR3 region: CASSPGGGEQFF. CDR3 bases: TGTGCCAGCAGTCCAGGGGGAGGTGAGCAGTTCTTC.

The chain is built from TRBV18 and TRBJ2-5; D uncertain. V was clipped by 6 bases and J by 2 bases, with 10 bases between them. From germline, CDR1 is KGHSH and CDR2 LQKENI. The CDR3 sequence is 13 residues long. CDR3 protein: CASSFIDQETQYF. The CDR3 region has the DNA TGTGCCAGCTCGTTTATCGATCAAGAGACCCAGTACTTC.

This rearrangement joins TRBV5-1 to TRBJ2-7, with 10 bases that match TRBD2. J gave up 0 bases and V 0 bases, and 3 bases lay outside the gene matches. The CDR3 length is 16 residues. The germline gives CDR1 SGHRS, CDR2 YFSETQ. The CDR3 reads CASSLASGGSSYEQYF. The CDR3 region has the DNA TGCGCCAGCAGCTTGGCTAGCGGGGGAAGCTCCTACGAGCAGTACTTC.

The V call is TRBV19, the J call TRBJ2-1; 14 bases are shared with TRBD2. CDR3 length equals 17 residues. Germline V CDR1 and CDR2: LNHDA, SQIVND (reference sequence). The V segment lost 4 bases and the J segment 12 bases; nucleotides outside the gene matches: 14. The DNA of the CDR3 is TGTGCCAGTAGTACCCCTGGGACTAGCGGGAGAATAGCAGGGCAGTTCTTC. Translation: CASSTPGTSGRIAGQFF.

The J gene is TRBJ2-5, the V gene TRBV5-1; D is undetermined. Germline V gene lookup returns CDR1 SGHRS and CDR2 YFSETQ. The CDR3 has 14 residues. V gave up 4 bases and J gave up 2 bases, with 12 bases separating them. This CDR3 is CASSRGQIQETQYF. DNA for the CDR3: TGCGCCAGCAGCCGAGGCCAGATACAAGAGACCCAGTACTTC.

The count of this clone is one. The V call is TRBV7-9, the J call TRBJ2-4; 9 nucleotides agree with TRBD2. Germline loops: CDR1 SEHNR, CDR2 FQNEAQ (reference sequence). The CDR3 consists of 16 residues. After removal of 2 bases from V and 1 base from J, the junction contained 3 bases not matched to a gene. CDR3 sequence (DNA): TGTGCCAGCAGCTTATTAGCGGGAGTGGCCAAAAACATTCAGTACTTC. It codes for CASSLLAGVAKNIQYF.

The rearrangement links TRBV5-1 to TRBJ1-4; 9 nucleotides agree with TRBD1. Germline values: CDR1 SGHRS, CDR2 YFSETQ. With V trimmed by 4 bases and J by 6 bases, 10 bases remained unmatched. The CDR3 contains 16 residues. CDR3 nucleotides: TGCGCCAGCAGCCACACGGCGGGACAGGGTGATGAAAAACTGTTTTTT. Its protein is CASSHTAGQGDEKLFF.

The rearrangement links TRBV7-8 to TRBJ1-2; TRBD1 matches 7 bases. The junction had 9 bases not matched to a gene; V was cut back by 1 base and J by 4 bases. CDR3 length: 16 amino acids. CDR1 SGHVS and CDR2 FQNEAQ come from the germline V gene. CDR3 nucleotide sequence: TGTGCCAGCAGCTTAGAGGGGACAGCCGCTCCCTATGGCTACACCTTC. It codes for CASSLEGTAAPYGYTF.

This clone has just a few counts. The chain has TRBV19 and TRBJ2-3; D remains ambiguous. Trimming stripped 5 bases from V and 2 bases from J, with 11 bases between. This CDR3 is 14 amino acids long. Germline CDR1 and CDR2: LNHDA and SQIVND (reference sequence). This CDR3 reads CASSPGTHTDTQYF. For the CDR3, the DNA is TGTGCCAGTAGTCCCGGCACCCACACAGATACGCAGTATTTT.

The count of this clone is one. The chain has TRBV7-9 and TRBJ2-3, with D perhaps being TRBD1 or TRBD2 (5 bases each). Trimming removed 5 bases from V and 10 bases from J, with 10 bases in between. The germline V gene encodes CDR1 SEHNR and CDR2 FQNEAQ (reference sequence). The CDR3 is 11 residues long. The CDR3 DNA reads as TGTGCCAGCAGCCCTGAGGGGCCGCAGTATTTT. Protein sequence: CASSPEGPQYF.

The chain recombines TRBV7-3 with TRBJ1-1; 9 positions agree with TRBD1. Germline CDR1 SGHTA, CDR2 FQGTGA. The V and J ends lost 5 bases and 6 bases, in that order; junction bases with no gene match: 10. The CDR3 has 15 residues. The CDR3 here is CASSPSTGGVSEAFF. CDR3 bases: TGTGCCAGCAGCCCAAGTACAGGGGGCGTTTCTGAAGCTTTCTTT. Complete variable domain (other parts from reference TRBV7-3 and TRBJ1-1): GAGVSQTPSNKVTEKGKYVELRCDPISGHTALYWYRQSLGQGPEFLIYFQGTGAADDSGLPNDRFFAVRPEGSVSTLKIQRTERGDSAVYLCASSPSTGGVSEAFFGQGTRLTVV.

The CDR3 DNA follows: TGTGCCAGTAGTACCGGGACGAGGGGGGGGACTGAAGCTTTCTTT. Its translation: CASSTGTRGGTEAFF. This rearrangement joins TRBV19 to TRBJ1-1; D may be TRBD1 (6 bases). The CDR3 is 15 residues long. Trimming left V 4 bases short and J 5 bases short, with 17 bases between. Per germline, CDR1 LNHDA and CDR2 SQIVND (reference sequence).

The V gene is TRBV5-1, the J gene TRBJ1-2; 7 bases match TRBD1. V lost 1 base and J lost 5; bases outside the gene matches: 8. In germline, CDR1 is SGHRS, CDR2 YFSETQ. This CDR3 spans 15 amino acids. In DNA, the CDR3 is TGCGCCAGCAGCTTGAATGGCAGGGGGACTTATGGCTACACCTTC. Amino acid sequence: CASSLNGRGTYGYTF.

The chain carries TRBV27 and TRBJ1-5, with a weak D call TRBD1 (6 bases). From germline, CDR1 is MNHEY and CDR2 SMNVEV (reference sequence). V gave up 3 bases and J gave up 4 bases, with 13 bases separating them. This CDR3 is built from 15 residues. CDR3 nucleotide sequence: TGTGCCAGCAGTTTCAAGACAGGAGATAATCAGCCCCAGCATTTT. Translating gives CASSFKTGDNQPQHF.

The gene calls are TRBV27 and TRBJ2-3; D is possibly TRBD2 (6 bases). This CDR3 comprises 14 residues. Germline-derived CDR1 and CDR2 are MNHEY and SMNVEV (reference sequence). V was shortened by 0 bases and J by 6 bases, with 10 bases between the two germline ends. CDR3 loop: CASSLSFGGDTQYF. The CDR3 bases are TGTGCCAGCAGTTTATCGTTCGGAGGGGATACGCAGTATTTT.

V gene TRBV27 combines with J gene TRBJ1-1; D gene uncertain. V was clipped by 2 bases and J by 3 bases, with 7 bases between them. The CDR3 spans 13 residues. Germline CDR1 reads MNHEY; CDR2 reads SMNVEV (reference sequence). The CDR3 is CASSLGPDTEAFF. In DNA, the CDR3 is TGTGCCAGCAGTTTAGGACCTGACACTGAAGCTTTCTTT.

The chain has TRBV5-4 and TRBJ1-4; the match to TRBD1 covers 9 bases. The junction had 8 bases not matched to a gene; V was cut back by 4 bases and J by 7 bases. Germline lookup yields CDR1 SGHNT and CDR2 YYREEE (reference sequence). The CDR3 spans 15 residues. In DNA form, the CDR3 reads TGTGCCAGCAGCGACCCGACAGGGGGAGGTGAAAAACTGTTTTTT. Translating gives CASSDPTGGGEKLFF.

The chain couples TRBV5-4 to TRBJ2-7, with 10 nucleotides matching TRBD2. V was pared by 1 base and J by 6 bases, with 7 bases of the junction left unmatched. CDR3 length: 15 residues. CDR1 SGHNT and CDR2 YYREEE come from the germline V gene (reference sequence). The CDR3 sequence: CASSLSASGSREQYF. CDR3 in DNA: TGTGCCAGCAGCTTGTCGGCTAGCGGGAGTCGCGAGCAGTACTTC.

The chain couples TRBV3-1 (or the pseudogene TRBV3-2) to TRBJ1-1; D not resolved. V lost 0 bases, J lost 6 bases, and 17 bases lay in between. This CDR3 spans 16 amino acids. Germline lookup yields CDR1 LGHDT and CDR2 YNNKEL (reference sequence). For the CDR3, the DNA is TGTGCCAGCAGCCAAGAGGCCCTTAGTCTTGGGGCTGAAGCTTTCTTT. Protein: CASSQEALSLGAEAFF.

CDR3 DNA: TGTGCCAGCAGTTTGCGACAGGGGGCGGGCTCTGGGGCCAACGTCCTGACTTTC. This gives the protein CASSLRQGAGSGANVLTF. This sequence joins TRBV28 and TRBJ2-6; 10 bases fit TRBD1. The length of the CDR3 is 18 residues. Germline V CDR1 and CDR2: MDHEN, SYDVKM. Losses at the gene ends were 3 bases for V and 0 bases for J; bases not matched to a gene: 5.

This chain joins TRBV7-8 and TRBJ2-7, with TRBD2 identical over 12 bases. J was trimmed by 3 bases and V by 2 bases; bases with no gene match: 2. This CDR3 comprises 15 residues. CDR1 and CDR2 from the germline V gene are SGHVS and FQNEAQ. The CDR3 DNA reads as TGTGCCAGCAGCTTATGGACTAGCGGGATCTACGAGCAGTACTTC. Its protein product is CASSLWTSGIYEQYF.

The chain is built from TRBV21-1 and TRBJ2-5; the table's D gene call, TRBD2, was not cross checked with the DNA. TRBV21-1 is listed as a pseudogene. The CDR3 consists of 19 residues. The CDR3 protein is CASSNVEGLAGDPRETQYF. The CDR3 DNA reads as TGTGCCAGCAGCAACGTCGAGGGACTAGCGGGAGACCCTCGAGAGACCCAGTACTTC.

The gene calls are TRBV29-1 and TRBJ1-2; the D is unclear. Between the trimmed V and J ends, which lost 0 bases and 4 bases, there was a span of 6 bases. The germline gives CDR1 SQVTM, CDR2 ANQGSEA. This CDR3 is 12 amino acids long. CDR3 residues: CSVEDWSYGYTF. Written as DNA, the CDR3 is TGCAGCGTTGAAGACTGGAGCTATGGCTACACCTTC.

CDR3 in DNA: TGTGCCAGTAGTAGGGACAGGGGAGGTGAAGCTTTCTTT. This translates into CASSRDRGGEAFF. The gene calls are TRBV19 and TRBJ1-1; 10 bases line up with TRBD1. Germline V gene lookup returns CDR1 LNHDA and CDR2 SQIVND (reference sequence). After removal of 4 bases from V and 7 bases from J, the junction contained 3 bases not matched to a gene. The CDR3 covers 13 residues. The full variable domain, rest sourced from reference TRBV19 and TRBJ1-1, is DGGITQSPKYLFRKEGQNVTLSCEQNLNHDAMYWYRQDPGQGLRLIYYSQIVNDFQKGDIAEGYSVSREKKESFPLTVTSAQKNPTAFYLCASSRDRGGEAFFGQGTRLTVV.